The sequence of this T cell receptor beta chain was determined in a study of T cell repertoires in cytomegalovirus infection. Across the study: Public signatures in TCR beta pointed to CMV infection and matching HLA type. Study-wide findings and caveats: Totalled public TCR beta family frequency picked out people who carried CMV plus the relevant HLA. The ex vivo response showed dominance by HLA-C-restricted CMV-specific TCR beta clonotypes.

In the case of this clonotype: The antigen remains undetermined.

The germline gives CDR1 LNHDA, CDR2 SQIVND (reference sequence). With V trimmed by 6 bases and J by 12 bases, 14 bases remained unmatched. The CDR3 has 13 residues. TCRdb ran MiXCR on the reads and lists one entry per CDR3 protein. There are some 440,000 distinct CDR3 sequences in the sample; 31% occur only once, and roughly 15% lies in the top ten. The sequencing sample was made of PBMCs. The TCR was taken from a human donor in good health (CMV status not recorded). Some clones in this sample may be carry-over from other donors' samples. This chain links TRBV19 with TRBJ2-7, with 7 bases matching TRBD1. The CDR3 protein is CASRDRDYRRTYF. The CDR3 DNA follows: TGTGCCAGTAGAGACAGGGATTATAGGAGGACGTACTTC.